The next 26 T cell receptor beta chains were all read from a single sample in a study of early T cells in non-severe SARS-CoV-2 infection (dated by TCRdb to the early 2020s). Receptor amplification or capture employed 5' RACE. Sequencing was carried out with a NextSeq 500. TCRdb took the public reads, trimmed them with fastp at Q25, ran MiXCR for clone calling and kept in-frame beta chains. Records with the same CDR3 protein are collapsed into one entry carrying the most frequent genes and DNA. The sample table holds 57,000 or so distinct CDR3 sequences, of which 5.5% to 6.5% were seen once. The ten largest clones represent roughly 7% of the sample. Material for sequencing was whole blood. The receptor source for this set is an adult who was a healthcare worker with PCR-confirmed SARS-CoV-2 infection or an uninfected control (not recorded which).

In this sample, this clonotype turned up many times. For the CDR3, the DNA is TGTGCCAGCAGCGCTCTTCCCGAGGACAGACAGGACTGGGTCCAAGAGACCCAGTACTTC. Amino acid sequence: CASSALPEDRQDWVQETQYF. The chain carries TRBV7-9 and TRBJ2-5; tentative D call: TRBD1 (6 bases). V lost 5 bases to trimming and J lost 1 base, with 29 bases between them. Per the germline V gene, CDR1 is SEHNR and CDR2 is FQNEAQ (reference sequence). There are 20 residues in the CDR3.

Ten or more counts support this clonotype. The rearrangement uses TRBV27 and TRBJ2-2; unclear D gene. CDR3 length: 15 amino acids. The V and J ends lost 7 bases and 1 base respectively, with 13 bases between them. The V gene's germline CDR1 is MNHEY and CDR2 SMNVEV (reference sequence). CDR3: CASKPLALNTGELFF. The DNA of the CDR3 is TGTGCCAGCAAGCCTCTCGCGCTGAACACCGGGGAGCTGTTTTTT.

This clonotype was counted at least ten times. This rearrangement joins TRBV13 to TRBJ2-5; 7 positions agree with TRBD2. The CDR3 contains 16 residues. The germline V gene encodes CDR1 PRHDT and CDR2 FYEKMQ (reference sequence). V shed 1 base and J 3 bases; nucleotides not matched to a gene: 8. CDR3 in DNA: TGTGCCAGCAGCTTAGCCTCGGGGGGACCTAAAGAGACCCAGTACTTC. It translates to CASSLASGGPKETQYF.

The chain couples TRBV5-6 to TRBJ1-2; no reliable D call. Trimming stripped 1 base from V and 0 bases from J, with 10 bases between. This CDR3 spans 15 amino acids. Germline assignment: CDR1 SGHDT and CDR2 YYEEEE. In nucleotides, the CDR3 is TGTGCCAGCAGCTTGAGGACCGGGCCTAACTATGGCTACACCTTC. Residues: CASSLRTGPNYGYTF.

This chain connects TRBV5-1 to TRBJ2-7; 13 nucleotides match TRBD2. Per germline, CDR1 SGHRS and CDR2 YFSETQ. V lost 4 bases, J lost 7 bases, and 8 bases stayed unmatched. There are 15 residues in the CDR3. The CDR3 DNA reads TGCGCCAGCAGCCCGGGACTAGCGGGGAGTTGGGAGCAGTACTTC. Protein: CASSPGLAGSWEQYF.

This clonotype was found a few times. CDR3 sequence (DNA): TGTGCCAGCAGTTCGAGGCGCATAAAGGGCGAGCAGTACTTC. Translation: CASSSRRIKGEQYF. The V gene is TRBV12-3 or TRBV12-4, the J gene TRBJ2-7, with D uncertain. The length of the CDR3 is 14 residues. V was trimmed by 4 bases and J by 6 bases, leaving 16 bases between them.

This clonotype was detected only a few times. In nucleotides, the CDR3 is TGTGCCAGCAGTTACTGGGGGGCGTACACAGATACGCAGTATTTT. Protein product: CASSYWGAYTDTQYF. The gene calls are TRBV6-2 or TRBV6-3 and TRBJ2-3; the D call may be TRBD1 or TRBD2 (6 bases each). This CDR3 has 15 amino acids. In germline, CDR1 is MNHEY, CDR2 SVGEGT. V was clipped by 1 base and J by 2 bases, with 10 bases between them.

This clonotype was picked up a small number of times. The chain recombines TRBV6-2 or TRBV6-3 with TRBJ2-4; D is tentatively TRBD1 or TRBD2 (6 bases each). The V gene's germline CDR1 is MNHEY and CDR2 SVGEGT. V was cut by 6 bases and J by 3 bases, with 18 bases left in between. The CDR3 runs to 16 residues. This chain's CDR3 is CASRGGQRNYKNIQYF. The CDR3 DNA sequence: TGTGCCAGCAGAGGGGGGCAGCGAAACTACAAAAACATTCAGTACTTC.

The chain employs TRBV18 and TRBJ2-5; 9 bases are a match to TRBD2. V lost 3 bases and J lost 0; bases outside the gene matches: 2. CDR3 size: 15 residues. CDR1 and CDR2 (germline): KGHSH, LQKENI. CDR3 bases: TGTGCCAGCTCACCCTTAGCGGGGGACCAAGAGACCCAGTACTTC. Translating gives CASSPLAGDQETQYF.

The rearrangement uses TRBV6-6 and TRBJ1-5; D gene ambiguous. V lost 4 bases, J lost 5 bases, and 9 bases lay in between. CDR3 length equals 13 residues. Germline loops: CDR1 MNHNY, CDR2 SVGAGI (reference sequence). The CDR3 sequence is CASSSEVDQPQHF. CDR3 DNA sequence: TGTGCCAGCAGTTCTGAAGTAGATCAGCCCCAGCATTTT.

The table lists this clonotype with many counts. The rearrangement uses TRBV7-8 and TRBJ2-7, with 9 bases fitting TRBD1. Germline V gene sequence: CDR1 SGHVS, CDR2 FQNEAQ. Trimming at V came to 0 bases and at J to 1 base, leaving 7 bases not matched to a gene. The CDR3 loop spans 17 amino acids. CDR3 nucleotide sequence: TGTGCCAGCAGCTTAGCGCTGCTGGACAGGGGTTCCTACGAGCAGTACTTC. This encodes CASSLALLDRGSYEQYF.

V gene TRBV4-1 combines with J gene TRBJ2-7; D remains unclear. The CDR3 spans 15 residues. Trimming took off 2 bases at V and 3 bases at J, with 14 bases between the two ends. CDR1 MGHRA and CDR2 YSYEKL come from the germline V gene. The CDR3 sequence: CASSQFSRQLYEQYF. The CDR3 DNA is TGCGCCAGCAGCCAATTTTCACGACAACTCTACGAGCAGTACTTC.

The table lists this clonotype with a few counts. The gene calls are TRBV7-8 and TRBJ2-1; 8 positions agree with TRBD2. The J segment lost 7 bases and the V segment lost 8 bases, leaving 13 bases of the junction unmatched. CDR1 is SGHVS and CDR2 is FQNEAQ in the germline V gene. The CDR3 totals 15 residues. For the CDR3, the DNA is TGTGCCAGCGCCGCCCCGGGGGGGGGCGGGAATGAGCAGTTCTTC. It encodes CASAAPGGGGNEQFF.

This clonotype was seen repeatedly, ten times or more. The gene calls are TRBV19 and TRBJ2-7, with 8 bases that match TRBD2. Germline assignment: CDR1 LNHDA and CDR2 SQIVND (reference sequence). CDR3 length: 16 residues. V gave up 0 bases and J gave up 2 bases; unmatched junction bases: 6. The CDR3 DNA sequence: TGTGCCAGTAGTATAGATCCTAGCGGGTCCACCTACGAGCAGTACTTC. Amino acids: CASSIDPSGSTYEQYF.

The chain has TRBV5-8 and TRBJ1-5; possible D gene TRBD1, 5 bases. V dropped 0 bases and J dropped 11 bases, with 21 bases sitting between them. This CDR3 spans 16 amino acids. The germline gives CDR1 SGHTS, CDR2 YDEGEE. As DNA, the CDR3 is TGTGCCAGCAGCTTGGCCAAGACAGCCCACAGCTTATCCCAGCATTTT. This gives the protein CASSLAKTAHSLSQHF.

Many counts were recorded for this clonotype. This sequence joins TRBV12-3 or TRBV12-4 and TRBJ2-2; 7 bases line up with TRBD1. The J segment lost 3 bases and the V segment lost 5 bases, leaving 6 bases of the junction unmatched. CDR3 length: 15 residues. CDR3 protein: CASSPGQTHTGELFF. The CDR3 bases are TGTGCCAGCAGTCCGGGACAGACGCACACCGGGGAGCTGTTTTTT.

The rearrangement joins TRBV11-2 to TRBJ1-5; D unresolved. V lost 5 bases to trimming and J lost 3 bases, with 5 bases between them. Germline V gene sequence: CDR1 SGHAT, CDR2 FQNNGV. This CDR3 comprises 12 residues. CDR3 nucleotide sequence: TGTGCCAGCAGCCCCCTCAATCAGCCCCAGCATTTT. This encodes CASSPLNQPQHF.

The gene calls are TRBV2 and TRBJ2-3; D remains unclear. Germline V gene data show CDR1 as SNHLY and CDR2 as FYNNEI. V was clipped by 4 bases and J by 2 bases, with 4 bases between them. The CDR3 runs 12 residues. The CDR3 spells CASSADTDTQYF. CDR3 nucleotide sequence: TGTGCCAGCAGTGCAGACACAGATACGCAGTATTTT.

This clonotype was detected many times. CDR3: CAISELNTEAFF. As DNA, the CDR3 is TGTGCCATCAGTGAACTGAACACTGAAGCTTTCTTT. The chain employs TRBV10-3 and TRBJ1-1, with D unclear. The CDR3 consists of 12 residues. Germline assignment: CDR1 ENHRY and CDR2 SYGVKD. V was pared by 3 bases and J by 0 bases, with 2 bases between.

This clonotype was found a few times. This sequence joins TRBV12-3 or TRBV12-4 and TRBJ2-3; D possibly corresponds to TRBD2 (6 bases). The CDR3 covers 13 residues. V was clipped by 6 bases and J by 6 bases, with 13 bases between them. The chain's CDR3 is CASRGDSPDTQYF. CDR3 in DNA: TGTGCCAGCAGGGGGGACTCTCCGGATACGCAGTATTTT.

The chain has TRBV12-3 or TRBV12-4 and TRBJ2-2; D is unresolved. V lost 3 bases and J lost 6, with 5 bases in between. CDR3 length: 12 amino acids. The DNA of the CDR3 is TGTGCCAGCAGTTTTAGGTCCGGGGAGCTGTTTTTT. The encoded protein is CASSFRSGELFF.

This clonotype was seen many times. The chain combines TRBV30 with TRBJ1-1; D is undetermined. Trimming removed 4 bases from V and 5 bases from J, with 11 bases in between. The CDR3 runs 12 residues. CDR1 is GTSNPN and CDR2 is SVGIG in the germline V gene (reference sequence). The CDR3 nucleotides are TGTGCCTGGAATGGGGAAGGTACTGAAGCTTTCTTT. Translated: CAWNGEGTEAFF. Based on the CDR3 plus reference TRBV30 and TRBJ1-1, the full variable domain is SQTIHQWPATLVQPVGSPLSLECTVEGTSNPNLYWYRQAAGRGLQLLFYSVGIGQISSEVPQNLSASRPQDRQFILSSKKLLLSDSGFYLCAWNGEGTEAFFGQGTRLTVV.

This clonotype was detected ten times or more. This chain joins TRBV20-1 and TRBJ1-5; TRBD1 might be the D (5 bases). V dropped 2 bases and J dropped 5 bases, with 16 bases sitting between them. Germline loops: CDR1 DFQATT, CDR2 SNEGSKA (reference sequence). The CDR3 covers 15 residues. The CDR3 is CSARYPGREHQPQHF. CDR3 coding DNA: TGCAGTGCTAGATACCCCGGCAGGGAGCATCAGCCCCAGCATTTT.

There are many counts of this clonotype. This chain joins TRBV2 and TRBJ1-5; D is unresolved. The germline CDR1 and CDR2 sequences are SNHLY and FYNNEI. Between the trimmed V and J ends, which lost 6 bases and 3 bases, there was a span of 15 bases. There are 15 residues in the CDR3. In DNA, the CDR3 is TGTGCCAGCAGGCGGGCAGCTTTTTACAATCAGCCCCAGCATTTT. Protein product: CASRRAAFYNQPQHF.

This clonotype has at least ten counts. The rearrangement joins TRBV7-9 to TRBJ2-1; D unclear. This CDR3 has 15 residues. V lost 2 bases, J lost 4 bases, and 12 bases lay in between. From germline, CDR1 is SEHNR and CDR2 FQNEAQ (reference sequence). CDR3 bases: TGTGCCAGCAGCTTATTGCCCCTCCCGTACAATGAGCAGTTCTTC. Its translation: CASSLLPLPYNEQFF.

V usage is TRBV2 and J usage is TRBJ2-7; D gene uncertain. Germline lookup yields CDR1 SNHLY and CDR2 FYNNEI. The V end was cut by 1 base, the J end by 6 bases, with 4 bases between. CDR3 length: 11 amino acids. CDR3 nucleotide sequence: TGTGCCAGCAGTGAAGAGGGCGAGCAGTACTTC. It codes for CASSEEGEQYF.